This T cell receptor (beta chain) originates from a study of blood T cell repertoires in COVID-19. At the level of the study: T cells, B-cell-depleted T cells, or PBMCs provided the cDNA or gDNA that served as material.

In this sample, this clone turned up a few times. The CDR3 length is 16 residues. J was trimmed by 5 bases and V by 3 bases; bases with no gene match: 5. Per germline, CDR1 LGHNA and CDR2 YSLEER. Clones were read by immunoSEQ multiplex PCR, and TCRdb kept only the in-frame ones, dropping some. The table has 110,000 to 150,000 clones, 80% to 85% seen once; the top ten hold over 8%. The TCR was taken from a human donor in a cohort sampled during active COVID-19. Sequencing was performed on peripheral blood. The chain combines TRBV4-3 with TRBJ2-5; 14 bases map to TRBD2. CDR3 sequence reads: CASSQGLAGAGETQYF. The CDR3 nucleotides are TGCGCCAGCAGCCAGGGACTAGCGGGAGCTGGGGAGACCCAGTACTTC.